This T cell receptor beta chain was identified during a study of identical twins. General study points: Partly confounded zero-insertion analyses could result from invariant MAIT and iNKT cells. Excess twin sharing in beta out-of-frame sequences was weaker.

Template switching introduced a universal primer site, and the cDNA bore unique molecular identifiers. TCRdb processed the 5' RACE reads anew with MiXCR; each CDR3 protein has one entry. The repertoire holds 1.5 million or so distinct CDR3 sequences, 32% seen once, with about 0.27% in the top ten. For this clonotype: The antigen is undetermined.

CDR1 is MGHRA and CDR2 is YSYEKL in the germline V gene. Trimming cost V 3 bases and J 9 bases, with 15 bases left between them. The CDR3 totals 14 residues. This TCR was sampled from a newborn girl in good health. The rearrangement uses TRBV4-1 and TRBJ1-5; D call uncertain. Sequenced: cord blood. The CDR3 region has the DNA TGCGCCAGCAGCCAGGTCGCCACGGGCAGGCCCCAGCATTTT. This codes for CASSQVATGRPQHF.